This T cell receptor beta chain emerged from a study of PD-1 blockade in classical Hodgkin lymphoma. Every patient had relapsed following autologous stem cell transplantation, and cohorts differed in brentuximab vedotin exposure. A word on this clone: Antigen specificity is unknown.

Study-level results: Partial responders and progressors had significantly lower baseline TCR diversity. Significant TCR diversity gains by C4D1 occurred in CD4+ but not CD8+ cells.

Sequenced by immunoSEQ multiplex PCR; TCRdb stores in-frame clones only, minus some. The repertoire consists of roughly 60,000 clones, with more than 70% occurring once and the leading ten covering roughly 5%. This CDR3 has 12 amino acids. CDR1 is SGHVS, CDR2 FQNEAQ, per germline. Trimming took off 1 base at V and 15 bases at J, with 13 bases between the two ends. The receptor's source is a human donor with classical Hodgkin lymphoma. The source was peripheral blood mononuclear cells (PBMCs), collected before the second cycle of nivolumab. The rearrangement uses TRBV7-8 and TRBJ2-4, with D possibly matching TRBD2 (6 bases). The CDR3 loop is CASSLDRGSWYF. The CDR3 nucleotides read TGTGCCAGCAGCTTAGATCGGGGGTCGTGGTACTTC.